Below, 28 T cell receptor beta chains from the same sample are listed, as sequenced in a study of cytomegalovirus exposure and HLA in healthy donors. PCR involved 60 Vbeta and 13 Jbeta primers. This table comes from immunoSEQ multiplex PCR, and its TCRdb copy is limited to in-frame clones, with some not included. The sample has about 130,000 clones; around 77% are singletons. Sequencing was carried out using PBMCs. The receptors here all came from a man aged 25-45 years in good health and CMV-seronegative.

DNA of the CDR3: TGTGCCAGCGCGGGACAGCGTAGTGAGCAGTTCTTC. Translation gives CASAGQRSEQFF. The rearrangement joins TRBV18 to TRBJ2-1; the D gene is possibly TRBD1 (7 bases). The V end was cut by 8 bases, the J end by 9 bases, with 14 bases between. The germline V gene has CDR1 KGHSH and CDR2 LQKENI. This CDR3 is built from 12 residues.

This clone was picked up one time. This chain's CDR3 is CASSSLGGSTEAFF. The DNA of the CDR3 is TGTGCCAGCAGTTCATTAGGAGGGAGCACTGAAGCTTTCTTT. The chain recombines TRBV6-1 with TRBJ1-1; D not resolved. Germline lookup yields CDR1 MNHNS and CDR2 SASEGT. With 5 bases removed from V and 4 bases from J, the gap between germline ends came to 14 bases. CDR3 length: 14 amino acids.

This chain joins TRBV6-4 and TRBJ2-3; 7 positions agree with TRBD2. The CDR3 covers 14 residues. Germline-derived CDR1 and CDR2 are MRHNA and SNTAGT. Trimming removed 4 bases from V and 2 bases from J; junction bases left unmatched: 3. Written as DNA, the CDR3 is TGTGCCAGCAGTGGAACTAGCGACACAGATACGCAGTATTTT. This gives the protein CASSGTSDTDTQYF.

The chain is built from TRBV10-3 and TRBJ1-1; possibly TRBD1 for D (6 bases). Germline CDR1 ENHRY, CDR2 SYGVKD. This CDR3 region has 14 residues. V gave up 11 bases and J gave up 0 bases, with 16 bases separating them. The CDR3 is CASTRDTLNTEAFF. CDR3 in DNA: TGTGCCTCTACAAGGGACACGCTGAACACTGAAGCTTTCTTT.

The chain recombines TRBV6-5 with TRBJ2-2; weak D call: TRBD1 (6 bases). Looked up from germline, CDR1 is MNHEY and CDR2 is SVGAGI. V gave up 2 bases and J gave up 0 bases, with 10 bases separating them. The CDR3 has 16 residues. This CDR3 reads CASSYPQGANTGELFF. CDR3 nucleotide sequence: TGTGCCAGCAGTTACCCACAGGGAGCGAACACCGGGGAGCTGTTTTTT.

The chain combines TRBV4-1 with TRBJ1-2; TRBD1 aligns across 8 bases. V was clipped by 4 bases and J by 3 bases; unmatched bases: 10. The CDR3 runs 16 residues. Germline lookup yields CDR1 MGHRA and CDR2 YSYEKL. The CDR3 sequence is CASSPPMDRVDYGYTF. Here the CDR3 DNA reads TGCGCCAGCAGCCCCCCCATGGACAGGGTGGACTATGGCTACACCTTC.

This sequence joins TRBV18 and TRBJ2-7; 8 nucleotides align to TRBD2. CDR1 is KGHSH and CDR2 is LQKENI in the germline V gene. V was clipped by 0 bases and J by 0 bases; unmatched bases: 4. The CDR3 is made up of 16 amino acids. Here the CDR3 DNA reads TGTGCCAGCTCACCACCTCCGGGGGGGCTCTCCTACGAGCAGTACTTC. As protein: CASSPPPGGLSYEQYF.

The chain employs TRBV6-5 and TRBJ1-1, with D hard to call. The ends were cut back, 3 bases at V and 1 base at J, with 6 bases in the middle. The CDR3 has 13 residues. Germline CDR1 reads MNHEY; CDR2 reads SVGAGI. CDR3 amino acids: CASSYQKNTEAFF. CDR3 nucleotides: TGTGCCAGCAGTTATCAGAAGAACACTGAAGCTTTCTTT.

J is TRBJ2-7 and V is TRBV5-1; the D is unclear. V gave up 0 bases and J gave up 4 bases, with 17 bases separating them. The CDR3 has 16 amino acids. The V gene's germline CDR1 is SGHRS and CDR2 YFSETQ. CDR3 nucleotide sequence: TGCGCCAGCAGCTTGGCCGAGCAATCGGGTATGTACGAGCAGTACTTC. This codes for CASSLAEQSGMYEQYF.

The J gene is TRBJ2-1, the V gene TRBV5-1, with TRBD1 matching over 8 bases. Germline CDR1 and CDR2: SGHRS and YFSETQ. This CDR3 comprises 16 residues. The junction had 10 bases not matched to a gene; V was cut back by 4 bases and J by 4 bases. The CDR3 nucleotides are TGCGCCAGCAGCCTATATGGGACAGGCGGTTACAATGAGCAGTTCTTC. It codes for CASSLYGTGGYNEQFF.

The genes are TRBV12-5 and TRBJ2-1; the D gene is possibly TRBD1 (7 bases). The CDR3 sequence is 15 residues long. Between the trimmed V and J ends, which lost 6 bases and 5 bases, there was a span of 17 bases. Germline CDR1 is LGHNT and CDR2 is FRNRAP. CDR3 sequence (DNA): TGTGCTAGTGGCTCCGCCCAGGGGGGCCACAATGAGCAGTTCTTC. Its protein is CASGSAQGGHNEQFF.

The CDR3 DNA sequence: TGTGCCAGCAGGAATAACGGAGGGAGTATGGATACGCAGTATTTT. This gives the protein CASRNNGGSMDTQYF. The chain links TRBV6-1 to TRBJ2-3, with D possibly being TRBD2 (6 bases). Per germline, CDR1 MNHNS and CDR2 SASEGT. Trimming took off 6 bases at V and 6 bases at J, with 19 bases between the two ends. The CDR3 extends over 15 amino acids.

The rearrangement links TRBV27 to TRBJ2-7, with 7 positions matching TRBD1. The CDR3 is made up of 14 amino acids. Losses at the gene ends were 1 base for V and 2 bases for J; bases not matched to a gene: 2. Germline V gene data show CDR1 as MNHEY and CDR2 as SMNVEV (reference sequence). In DNA form, the CDR3 reads TGTGCCAGCAGTTTATACAGGGGAACCTACGAGCAGTACTTC. It specifies CASSLYRGTYEQYF.

This clone was recorded only once. The chain is built from TRBV5-4 and TRBJ2-5, with TRBD2 matching over 7 bases. V dropped 0 bases and J dropped 5; count of bases not matched to a gene: 4. The length of the CDR3 is 14 residues. Germline V lookup: CDR1 SGHNT, CDR2 YYREEE (reference sequence). The CDR3 spells CASSLAGGGETQYF. The DNA of the CDR3 is TGTGCCAGCAGCTTGGCGGGAGGCGGTGAGACCCAGTACTTC.

The gene calls are TRBV30 and TRBJ1-1; D uncertain. V gave up 0 bases and J gave up 1 base, with 9 bases separating them. The CDR3 covers 14 residues. CDR1 and CDR2 (germline): GTSNPN, SVGIG (reference sequence). CDR3 residues: CAWSVLRGNTEAFF. In nucleotides, the CDR3 is TGTGCCTGGAGTGTACTTCGGGGGAACACTGAAGCTTTCTTT.

V and J are TRBV13 and TRBJ2-2, with D perhaps TRBD2 (6 bases). Per the germline V gene, CDR1 is PRHDT and CDR2 is FYEKMQ (reference sequence). This CDR3 comprises 15 residues. V lost 5 bases, J lost 7 bases, and 17 bases lay in between. CDR3: CASSGGTPGGGELFF. The CDR3 nucleotides read TGTGCCAGCAGCGGCGGGACCCCGGGTGGCGGGGAGCTGTTTTTT. Variable domain in full (rest from reference TRBV13 and TRBJ2-2): AAGVIQSPRHLIKEKRETATLKCYPIPRHDTVYWYQQGPGQDPQFLISFYEKMQSDKGSIPDRFSAQQFSDYHSELNMSSLELGDSALYFCASSGGTPGGGELFFGEGSRLTVL.

This clone was seen a single time. The chain recombines TRBV10-2 with TRBJ2-7, with TRBD1 matching 8 bases. The CDR3 runs to 14 residues. V lost 6 bases, J lost 7 bases, and 11 bases stayed unmatched. From germline, CDR1 is WSHSY and CDR2 SAAADI. CDR3 bases: TGCGCCAGCAGGTTTGACAGGGGATCGGGAGAGCAGTACTTC. Translating gives CASRFDRGSGEQYF.

This clone was counted a single time. The chain recombines TRBV5-1 with TRBJ1-1; D might be TRBD1 (5 bases). The germline V gene has CDR1 SGHRS and CDR2 YFSETQ. The CDR3 has 14 residues. Trimming pared 4 bases from V and 1 base from J, leaving 11 bases between. The CDR3 reads CASSPGGGNTEAFF. Here the CDR3 DNA reads TGCGCCAGCAGCCCCGGGGGGGGGAACACTGAAGCTTTCTTT. Using reference TRBV5-1 and TRBJ1-1 for the parts outside the CDR3, the full variable domain is KAGVTQTPRYLIKTRGQQVTLSCSPISGHRSVSWYQQTPGQGLQFLFEYFSETQRNKGNFPGRFSGRQFSNSRSEMNVSTLELGDSALYLCASSPGGGNTEAFFGQGTRLTVV.

Remarks on this clone: An end of the junction differs from the germline gene, which may be a read error. Other DNA sequences in the same sample also yield this CDR3. The CDR3 sequence is CASSSGTGGTGELFF. DNA for the CDR3: TGCGCCAGTAGCTCCGGGACAGGGGGGACCGGGGAGCTGTTTTTT. The chain joins TRBV5-1 to TRBJ2-2, with 11 bases lining up with TRBD1. This CDR3 is 15 amino acids long. The germline gives CDR1 SGHRS, CDR2 YFSETQ.

V and J are TRBV15 and TRBJ2-3, with D unresolved. CDR1 LNHNV and CDR2 YYDKDF come from the germline V gene (reference sequence). Trimming left V 4 bases short and J 3 bases short, with 8 bases between. CDR3 length: 13 residues. The CDR3 DNA reads as TGTGCCACCAGCATTTCCCCTACAGATACGCAGTATTTT. This sequence encodes CATSISPTDTQYF.

The rearrangement uses TRBV7-6 and TRBJ2-2; D is possibly TRBD2 (5 bases). Trimming left V 2 bases short and J 3 bases short, with 10 bases between. CDR1 and CDR2 (germline): SGHVS, FNYEAQ. The CDR3 runs to 15 residues. The DNA of the CDR3 is TGTGCCAGCAGCTTACGAGCGGAATACACCGGGGAGCTGTTTTTT. It yields the protein CASSLRAEYTGELFF.

The V call is TRBV7-3, the J call TRBJ2-5, with 12 bases that match TRBD1. With 0 bases clipped from V and 2 bases from J, the junction kept 22 bases outside the gene matches. CDR3 size: 23 residues. Looked up from germline, CDR1 is SGHTA and CDR2 is FQGTGA. DNA of the CDR3: TGTGCCAGCAGCTTAACTAGCTTAAAGAGAGGGACAGGGGGCCTCGGTGGTCAAGAGACCCAGTACTTC. Protein: CASSLTSLKRGTGGLGGQETQYF.

V is TRBV6-6 and J is TRBJ1-4; 9 nucleotides agree with TRBD1. Germline V CDR1 and CDR2: MNHNY, SVGAGI (reference sequence). There are 15 residues in the CDR3. J gave up 4 bases and V 7 bases, and 7 bases lay outside the gene matches. The CDR3 nucleotides are TGTGCCAGCATCCTACAGGGGGCCGGTAATGAAAAACTGTTTTTT. Its protein is CASILQGAGNEKLFF.

The chain uses TRBV27 and TRBJ2-5; tentative D call: TRBD1 (5 bases). Germline-derived CDR1 and CDR2 are MNHEY and SMNVEV (reference sequence). The CDR3 sequence is 14 residues long. Trimming took 4 bases from V and 2 from J, leaving 11 bases between them. The chain's CDR3 is CASSWATEQETQYF. The DNA of the CDR3 is TGTGCCAGCAGTTGGGCGACAGAACAAGAGACCCAGTACTTC.

The chain combines TRBV27 with TRBJ2-3; TRBD2 aligns across 10 bases. The junction had 5 bases not matched to a gene; V was cut back by 3 bases and J by 2 bases. The germline gives CDR1 MNHEY, CDR2 SMNVEV (reference sequence). The CDR3 covers 16 residues. The chain's CDR3 is CASSFSGRTFTDTQYF. The CDR3 DNA reads as TGTGCCAGCAGTTTTAGCGGGAGGACCTTCACAGATACGCAGTATTTT.

The V gene is TRBV19, the J gene TRBJ2-1, with 7 positions matching TRBD1. Germline lookup yields CDR1 LNHDA and CDR2 SQIVND (reference sequence). The CDR3 sequence is 17 residues long. With V trimmed by 5 bases and J by 0 bases, 10 bases remained unmatched. As DNA, the CDR3 is TGTGCCAGTAGTCTTAGGGGGCGGGTGGGCTCCTACAATGAGCAGTTCTTC. It yields the protein CASSLRGRVGSYNEQFF.

In its sample, this clone was seen a few times. This chain joins TRBV19 and TRBJ2-6; TRBD2 agrees at 11 bases. Unmatched junction bases numbered 5, after V lost 4 bases and J lost 0 bases. Per germline, CDR1 LNHDA and CDR2 SQIVND (reference sequence). The CDR3 consists of 18 residues. The CDR3 reads CASSTGTSGPSGANVLTF. In DNA, the CDR3 is TGTGCCAGTAGTACAGGGACTAGCGGCCCCTCTGGGGCCAACGTCCTGACTTTC.

V and J are TRBV28 and TRBJ2-5; D is uncertain. Germline loops: CDR1 MDHEN, CDR2 SYDVKM. The V end was cut by 4 bases, the J end by 0 bases, with 9 bases between. The CDR3 has 14 residues. CDR3 coding DNA: TGTGCCAGCAGTTACAGCCCGTACCAAGAGACCCAGTACTTC. Its protein is CASSYSPYQETQYF.